This T cell receptor beta chain was observed in a study of graft-versus-host responses after intestinal transplantation (dated by TCRdb to the early 2020s). Regarding the study in general: Multivisceral, liver-intestinal, or isolated intestinal transplants were received by the recipients. All recipients received anti-thymocyte globulin induction followed by maintenance tacrolimus and steroids for about three years. After intestinal transplantation, graft-versus-host and host-versus-graft alloreactive T cell clones in the graft, circulation and bone marrow were tracked using bulk TCR-beta CDR3 sequencing. Alloreactive clones were identified by sequencing pre-transplant mixed lymphocyte reaction products and comparing these products with unstimulated pre-transplant donor and recipient T cells. The cohort enrolled about two dozen intestinal transplant recipients including one retransplant, and a few patients lacking pretransplant specimens were excluded. A peak of at least 4% donor T cells among recipient peripheral blood mononuclear cells was the definition used for donor T cell macrochimerism. Rather than being sequenced by the commercial service, samples from three later patients were sequenced in-house on an Illumina MiSeq and processed with MiXCR. What the study reported, not specific to this receptor: GvH clones were detected in recipient bone marrow, and some of these GvH clones were observed earlier in ileal mucosa or blood, consistent with an intestinal mucosal origin. The relatively low number and heterogeneity of intestinal transplant patients limited the conclusions. Patients with donor T cell macrochimerism had high GvH to HvG T cell clonal ratios in their allografts. Peak levels of circulating GvH clones were associated with declines in HvG clones early after transplant.

In the first month after transplant, blood samples were collected up to 4 times, and after that at least monthly when available. The V end loses 2 bases and the J end loses 5 bases, and a stretch of 18 bases separates them. The germline V gene provides CDR1 LGHNA and CDR2 YNFKEQ. Including cysteine and phenylalanine, the CDR3 has 16 amino acids. CDR3 DNA only is kept here, 48 bases in frame from base 1. For this clone: There is no known antigen for this receptor. No base quality information exists; no much larger clone differs at one position. Other DNA sequences from this sample encode an identical CDR3 as well.

Libraries were constructed by the immunoSEQ multiplex PCR assay. For most patients, genomic DNA was subjected to high-throughput TCR-beta CDR3 sequencing by Adaptive Biotechnologies. From the authors' description of their analysis: TCR sequencing data were retrieved from Adaptive's ImmunoSEQ software for 18 patients, whereas three other patients were processed with MiXCR and VDJtools. CDR3 nucleotide sequences shared by donor and recipient were removed because the origin of these sequences could not be assigned. To be classed as alloreactive, a clone needed at least 2-fold expansion over unstimulated cells and a minimum CFSE-low frequency of 0.002% (template counts) or 0.001% (read counts). Clones detected in sequenced pre-transplant spleen, lymph node, or MLR CFSE-low populations of the donor or recipient were defined as mappable. The cumulative frequency of alloreactive clones was calculated as a percentage of all sequences, weighted by copy number. The source is immuneACCESS, and TCRdb retained only in-frame sequences with V and J called. Part of the clones is not carried over; for the studies checked, unresolved V genes explain less than half of this, and the remainder is unexplained. V, J and clone size are those of that table, while D and trimming were read from the DNA. The sample table contains approximately 9,700 clones; only one count was recorded for around 93% of them. The ten biggest clones cover approximately 3.6% of the sample.

This receptor was obtained from a human patient who received an intestinal transplant, so some T cells may come from the graft donor. The sequences come from PBMCs, collected roughly 45 days after intestinal transplantation. The receptor chain draws on TRBV4-2 and TRBJ1-2, with TRBD1 tentatively as D gene (6 bases match). The nucleotide sequence reads as follows: TGTGCCAGCAGCCAACCGGGGCAGGGGTTAAGTTATGGCTACACCTTC. The translation is CASSQPGQGLSYGYTF.